This T cell receptor (beta chain) came from a study of blood T cell repertoires in COVID-19. Trimming cost V 10 bases and J 7 bases, with 16 bases left between them. The CDR3 covers 12 residues. Germline values: CDR1 MDHEN, CDR2 SYDVKM. The table came from immunoSEQ multiplex PCR; TCRdb's copy has only in-frame clones and leaves some out. Of some 100,000 clones detected, roughly 80% appear once; the ten largest clones hold over 15%. This clone was detected many times. V and J are TRBV28 and TRBJ1-1, with D possibly being TRBD1 (6 bases). Sequenced sample: peripheral blood. This TCR derives from a woman aged 55-70 years with acute or convalescent COVID-19. This chain's CDR3 is CATQGGGYEAFF. The CDR3 DNA reads as TGTGCCACCCAAGGTGGGGGCTATGAAGCTTTCTTT.